Below are 10 T cell receptor beta chains sequenced from a single sample in a study of blood T cell repertoires in COVID-19. Produced via immunoSEQ multiplex PCR; TCRdb's table is partial and in-frame only. The repertoire holds about 200,000 clones, with 88% as singletons. The sample consisted of peripheral blood. These receptors originate from a man younger than 35 with active or convalescent COVID-19.

The rearrangement links TRBV4-2 to TRBJ2-5, with 9 bases that match TRBD2. Germline loops: CDR1 LGHNA, CDR2 YNFKEQ. After removal of 1 base from V and 4 bases from J, the junction contained 7 bases not matched to a gene. CDR3 length equals 16 residues. Written as DNA, the CDR3 is TGTGCCAGCAGCCAAGCGCGGGGGGGCCGTGCAGAGACCCAGTACTTC. It encodes CASSQARGGRAETQYF.

V is TRBV27 and J is TRBJ2-1, with a possible D match to TRBD1 (6 bases). The V end was cut by 8 bases, the J end by 9 bases, with 11 bases between. The germline CDR1 and CDR2 sequences are MNHEY and SMNVEV (reference sequence). This CDR3 is built from 11 residues. This chain's CDR3 is CASQWGLEQFF. The CDR3 DNA reads as TGTGCCAGCCAGTGGGGGCTTGAGCAGTTCTTC.

This clone was recorded once. The genes are TRBV20-1 and TRBJ1-2; D uncertain. The germline gives CDR1 DFQATT, CDR2 SNEGSKA (reference sequence). CDR3 length equals 11 residues. V was pared by 6 bases and J by 3 bases, with 8 bases between. Here the CDR3 DNA reads TGCAGTGCCGGGCGGGACTATGGCTACACCTTC. This sequence encodes CSAGRDYGYTF.

The chain carries TRBV2 and TRBJ2-5, with TRBD2 matching over 12 bases. Germline CDR1 is SNHLY and CDR2 is FYNNEI. This CDR3 comprises 16 residues. V gave up 2 bases and J gave up 5 bases; unmatched junction bases: 6. The CDR3 nucleotides read TGTGCCAGCAGTGAACTAGCGGGGGGGGGCGGGGAGACCCAGTACTTC. This sequence encodes CASSELAGGGGETQYF.

This clone was picked up a small number of times. The V gene is TRBV5-1, the J gene TRBJ1-1; 7 nucleotides agree with TRBD1. The CDR3 covers 16 residues. Per germline, CDR1 SGHRS and CDR2 YFSETQ. V lost 3 bases and J lost 1; bases outside the gene matches: 9. The CDR3 is CASSWGTDAANTEAFF. Written as DNA, the CDR3 is TGCGCCAGCAGCTGGGGGACAGACGCGGCGAACACTGAAGCTTTCTTT. Variable domain in full (rest from reference TRBV5-1 and TRBJ1-1): KAGVTQTPRYLIKTRGQQVTLSCSPISGHRSVSWYQQTPGQGLQFLFEYFSETQRNKGNFPGRFSGRQFSNSRSEMNVSTLELGDSALYLCASSWGTDAANTEAFFGQGTRLTVV.

The gene calls are TRBV11-2 and TRBJ2-7; maybe TRBD2 (6 bases). V was clipped by 3 bases and J by 2 bases, with 8 bases between them. Germline V CDR1 and CDR2: SGHAT, FQNNGV. The CDR3 covers 13 residues. The CDR3, as DNA: TGTGCCAGCAGCTTTACTAGCACCTACGAGCAGTACTTC. Translating it yields CASSFTSTYEQYF.

The genes are TRBV18 and TRBJ2-2; D gene ambiguous. V lost 3 bases, J lost 0 bases, and 5 bases lay in between. CDR1 KGHSH and CDR2 LQKENI come from the germline V gene. The CDR3 sequence is 14 residues long. CDR3 nucleotide sequence: TGTGCCAGCTCACCGACTGCGAACACCGGGGAGCTGTTTTTT. It yields the protein CASSPTANTGELFF.

In its sample, this clone was seen a few times. This chain uses TRBV10-3 with TRBJ2-3; no reliable D call. V was trimmed by 6 bases and J by 0 bases, leaving 10 bases between them. The CDR3 is 14 amino acids. Germline-derived CDR1 and CDR2 are ENHRY and SYGVKD. In DNA, the CDR3 is TGTGCCATCAGGAACTACCAGAGCACAGATACGCAGTATTTT. Protein sequence: CAIRNYQSTDTQYF.

V and J are TRBV20-1 and TRBJ1-1; D gene ambiguous. CDR1 and CDR2 (germline): DFQATT, SNEGSKA (reference sequence). The CDR3 runs 11 residues. V gave up 2 bases and J gave up 10 bases, with 11 bases separating them. This CDR3 reads CSARPDGVAFF. CDR3 coding DNA: TGCAGTGCTAGACCTGACGGGGTAGCTTTCTTT.

This chain connects TRBV15 to TRBJ2-7, with TRBD2 matching over 8 bases. Trimming removed 2 bases from V and 3 bases from J; junction bases left unmatched: 6. The CDR3 has 15 residues. Germline CDR1 is LNHNV and CDR2 is YYDKDF (reference sequence). CDR3 sequence reads: CATSRLPGGGYEQYF. The CDR3, as DNA: TGTGCCACCAGCAGATTACCGGGAGGGGGCTACGAGCAGTACTTC.